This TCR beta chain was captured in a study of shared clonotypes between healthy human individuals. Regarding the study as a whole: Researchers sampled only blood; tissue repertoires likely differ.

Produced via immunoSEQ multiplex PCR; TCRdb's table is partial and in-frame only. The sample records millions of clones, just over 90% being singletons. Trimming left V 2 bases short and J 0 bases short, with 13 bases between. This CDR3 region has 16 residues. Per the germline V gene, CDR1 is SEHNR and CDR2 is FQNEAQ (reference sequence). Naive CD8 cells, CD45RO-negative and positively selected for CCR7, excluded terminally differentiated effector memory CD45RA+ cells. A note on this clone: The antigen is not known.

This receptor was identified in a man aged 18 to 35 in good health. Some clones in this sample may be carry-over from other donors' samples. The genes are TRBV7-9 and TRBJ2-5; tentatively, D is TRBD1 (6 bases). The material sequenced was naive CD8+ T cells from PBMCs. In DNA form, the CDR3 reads TGTGCCAGCAGCTTACCTACAGGGCCGAACCAAGAGACCCAGTACTTC. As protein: CASSLPTGPNQETQYF. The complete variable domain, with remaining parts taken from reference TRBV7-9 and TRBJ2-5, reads DTGVSQNPRHKITKRGQNVTFRCDPISEHNRLYWYRQTLGQGPEFLTYFQNEAQLEKSRLLSDRFSAERPKGSFSTLEIQRTEQGDSAMYLCASSLPTGPNQETQYFGPGTRLLVL.